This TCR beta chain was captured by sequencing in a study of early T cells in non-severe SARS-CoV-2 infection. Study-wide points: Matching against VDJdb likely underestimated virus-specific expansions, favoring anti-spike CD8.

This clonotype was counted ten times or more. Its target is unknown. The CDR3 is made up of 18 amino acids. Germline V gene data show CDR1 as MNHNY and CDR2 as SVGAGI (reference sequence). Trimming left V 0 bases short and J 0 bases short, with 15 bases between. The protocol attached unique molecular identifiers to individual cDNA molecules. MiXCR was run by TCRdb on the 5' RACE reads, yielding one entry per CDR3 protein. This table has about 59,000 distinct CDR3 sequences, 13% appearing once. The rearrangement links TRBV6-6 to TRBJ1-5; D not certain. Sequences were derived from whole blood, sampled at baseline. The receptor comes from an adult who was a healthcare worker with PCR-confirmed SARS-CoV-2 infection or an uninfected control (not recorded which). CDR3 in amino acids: CASSYSSSGSYSNQPQHF. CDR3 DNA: TGTGCCAGCAGTTACTCGAGTTCCGGAAGCTATAGCAATCAGCCCCAGCATTTT.